Each of the 7 T cell receptor beta chains below was sequenced from the same sample in a study of blood T cells in healthy people across ages. A second about 7 to 12 cycle PCR used barcoded and J-beta primers. TCRdb re-called the 5' RACE reads with MiXCR, one entry per CDR3 protein. The sample yields 1.5 million to 2 million distinct CDR3 sequences, 28% seen once. The sample was blood. The source is a woman aged 25 to 45 in good health.

This clonotype has a count of ten or more. The rearrangement links TRBV6-5 to TRBJ2-5; no definite D call. The CDR3 runs 13 residues. V gave up 6 bases and J gave up 4 bases, with 12 bases separating them. Germline lookup yields CDR1 MNHEY and CDR2 SVGAGI. Here the CDR3 reads CASRTDGGETQYF. The CDR3 DNA reads as TGTGCCAGCAGAACCGACGGTGGAGAGACCCAGTACTTC.

This clonotype was counted a few times. V is TRBV5-1 and J is TRBJ2-1; D not certain. The CDR3 sequence is 12 residues long. Germline V lookup: CDR1 SGHRS, CDR2 YFSETQ. V lost 6 bases and J lost 6, with 10 bases in between. The CDR3 DNA sequence: TGCGCCAGCAAAAGGCCCCCCAATGAGCAGTTCTTC. As protein: CASKRPPNEQFF. The variable domain in full, with the rest retrieved from reference TRBV5-1 and TRBJ2-1, is KAGVTQTPRYLIKTRGQQVTLSCSPISGHRSVSWYQQTPGQGLQFLFEYFSETQRNKGNFPGRFSGRQFSNSRSEMNVSTLELGDSALYLCASKRPPNEQFFGPGTRLTVL.

This clonotype has more than one count but fewer than ten. This chain connects TRBV10-3 to TRBJ1-2; D is perhaps TRBD1 (5 bases). Per the germline V gene, CDR1 is ENHRY and CDR2 is SYGVKD. This CDR3 region has 15 residues. V was trimmed by 3 bases and J by 3 bases, leaving 14 bases between them. The CDR3 is CAISDPDGTDYGYTF. As DNA, the CDR3 is TGTGCCATCAGTGATCCGGACGGGACGGACTATGGCTACACCTTC.

Turning to this clonotype: A read error may account for a junction end that differs from germline. This chain uses TRBV5-1 with TRBJ1-6, with 7 bases that match TRBD1. CDR1 and CDR2 (germline): SGHRS, YFSETQ. The CDR3 sequence is 14 residues long. CDR3 sequence (DNA): TGTGCCAGCAGTCGGGACAGCTATAATTCACCCCTCCACTTT. As protein: CASSRDSYNSPLHF.

J is TRBJ1-1 and V is TRBV5-1; D not resolved. This CDR3 is built from 15 residues. Germline CDR1 reads SGHRS; CDR2 reads YFSETQ. V dropped 0 bases and J dropped 3 bases, with 12 bases sitting between them. The CDR3 reads CASSLDEGSDTEAFF. The CDR3 nucleotides are TGCGCCAGCAGCTTGGATGAGGGAAGCGACACTGAAGCTTTCTTT.

This clonotype was counted at least ten times. The J gene is TRBJ1-2, the V gene TRBV14; TRBD1 aligns across 10 bases. Germline values: CDR1 SGHDN, CDR2 FVKESK. Losses at the gene ends were 4 bases for V and 0 bases for J; bases not matched to a gene: 5. The CDR3 is 16 residues long. The CDR3 nucleotides read TGTGCCAGCAGCCTAATTGGACAGGGGGCTAACTATGGCTACACCTTC. It is translated as CASSLIGQGANYGYTF.

The chain joins TRBV20-1 to TRBJ2-3, with unresolved D. This CDR3 region has 11 residues. V lost 5 bases and J 2 bases, leaving 5 bases between the germline ends. The germline V gene encodes CDR1 DFQATT and CDR2 SNEGSKA (reference sequence). In DNA form, the CDR3 reads TGCAGTGCTGCCGACACAGATACGCAGTATTTT. Its protein is CSAADTDTQYF.